This T cell receptor beta chain was sequenced in a study of early T cells in non-severe SARS-CoV-2 infection. This CDR3 has 13 amino acids. Germline CDR1 DFQATT, CDR2 SNEGSKA (reference sequence). V dropped 6 bases and J dropped 1 base, with 10 bases sitting between them. MiXCR, run by TCRdb on the 5' RACE reads, gives a single entry per CDR3 protein. The data contain 60,000 to 65,000 distinct CDR3 sequences, roughly 9% of them seen just once; the ten biggest clones take up roughly 12%. This clonotype was observed a handful of times. The receptor was isolated from an adult who was a healthcare worker with PCR-confirmed SARS-CoV-2 infection or an uninfected control (not recorded which). The V gene is TRBV20-1, the J gene TRBJ2-1; weak D call: TRBD2 (6 bases). Sequences were derived from whole blood, sampled at baseline. CDR3 DNA: TGCAGTGCGATAGCGGAATCCTACAATGAGCAGTTCTTC. Its protein product is CSAIAESYNEQFF.